Detailed here is one T cell receptor beta chain. The antigen is unknown. Donors were healthy HIV-negative adults without recently reported acute infections or vaccinations. The data stem from a study of shared clonotypes between healthy human individuals. Points from the study as a whole: Among donors, clonotype sharing was expected to be affected by sequencing depth.

Genomic DNA belonging to each subset was distributed in equal measure over several immunoSEQ plates. The assay was immunoSEQ multiplex PCR, and TCRdb's table has in-frame clones only and misses some. The sample lists more than 450,000 clones; 79% were seen once. Germline CDR1 reads SEHNR; CDR2 reads FQNEAQ (reference sequence). This CDR3 has 15 amino acids. Trimming took 2 bases from V and 8 from J; bases not matched to a gene: 2. The J gene is TRBJ2-2, the V gene TRBV7-9, with 13 positions matching TRBD2. This receptor was identified in a middle-aged woman in good health. Some clones in this sample may be carry-over from other donors' samples. Source material: PBMCs. CDR3 residues: CASSLRLAGGGELFF. The CDR3 DNA follows: TGTGCCAGCAGCTTAAGACTAGCGGGAGGAGGGGAGCTGTTTTTT.